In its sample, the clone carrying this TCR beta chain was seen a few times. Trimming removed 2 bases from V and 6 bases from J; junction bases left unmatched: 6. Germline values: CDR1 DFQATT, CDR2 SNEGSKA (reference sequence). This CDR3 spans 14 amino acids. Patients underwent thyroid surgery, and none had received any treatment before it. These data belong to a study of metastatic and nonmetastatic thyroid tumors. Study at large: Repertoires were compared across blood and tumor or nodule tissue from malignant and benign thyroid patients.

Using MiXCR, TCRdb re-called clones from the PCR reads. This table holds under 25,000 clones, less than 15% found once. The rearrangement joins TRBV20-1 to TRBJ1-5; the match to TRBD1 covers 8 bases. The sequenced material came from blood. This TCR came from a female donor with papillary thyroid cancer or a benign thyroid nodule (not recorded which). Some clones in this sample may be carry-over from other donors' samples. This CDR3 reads CSARIQGAGQPQHF. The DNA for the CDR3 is TGCAGTGCTAGAATCCAGGGGGCGGGTCAGCCCCAGCATTTT.